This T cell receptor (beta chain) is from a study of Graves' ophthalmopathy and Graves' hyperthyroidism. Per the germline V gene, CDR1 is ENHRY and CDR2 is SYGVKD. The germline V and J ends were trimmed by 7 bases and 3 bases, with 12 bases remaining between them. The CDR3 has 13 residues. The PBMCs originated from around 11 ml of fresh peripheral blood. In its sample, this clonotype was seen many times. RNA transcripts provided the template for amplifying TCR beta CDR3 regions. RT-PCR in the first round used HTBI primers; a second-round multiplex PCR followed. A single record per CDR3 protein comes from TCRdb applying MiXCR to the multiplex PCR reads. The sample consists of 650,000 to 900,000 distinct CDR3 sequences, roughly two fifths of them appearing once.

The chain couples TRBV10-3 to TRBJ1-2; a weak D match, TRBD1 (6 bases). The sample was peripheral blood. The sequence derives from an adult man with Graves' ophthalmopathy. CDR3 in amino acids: CAINGGLDYGYTF. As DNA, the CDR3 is TGTGCCATCAATGGGGGGCTTGACTATGGCTACACCTTC.